The table lists the clone carrying this TCR beta chain with a few counts. Its antigen is still unknown. CDR3 size: 15 residues. V gave up 2 bases and J gave up 4 bases, with 12 bases separating them. Germline loops: CDR1 MDHEN, CDR2 SYDVKM. The data stem from a study of CD8 T cells in ankylosing spondylitis. The study, taken as a whole, reports: There was a TCR beta motif, made of several highly homologous variants, that appeared characteristic of ankylosing spondylitis blood. From matched ankylosing spondylitis synovial fluid, disease-linked clones were reportedly recovered at significantly enriched levels.

Each CDR3 protein gets one entry after TCRdb re-called the 5' RACE reads with MiXCR. The sample holds fewer than 450,000 distinct CDR3 sequences; roughly 18% are singletons and the top ten take 0.95% to 1.1%. The clonotype was recovered from a male donor with ankylosing spondylitis. The sequenced material came from blood, either unsorted or a sorted T cell fraction (not recorded which). The chain carries TRBV28 and TRBJ2-1; D is possibly TRBD2 (6 bases). CDR3 amino acids: CASSLGGTIYNEQFF. The CDR3 DNA sequence: TGTGCCAGCAGTTTAGGGGGGACCATATACAATGAGCAGTTCTTC.